This T cell receptor beta chain was sequenced in a study of CD8 T cells in Susac syndrome. Germline trimming cut 3 bases from V and 2 bases from J; bases unmatched to any gene: 6. Germline V gives CDR1 SGHRS, CDR2 YFSETQ. The CDR3 covers 15 residues. Only one count was recorded for this clonotype. RNA in amounts of 0.5 to 1 ug was reverse transcribed with random hexamers. TCRdb independently ran MiXCR on the immunoSEQ multiplex PCR reads; one entry per CDR3 protein. The table includes 95,000 or so distinct CDR3 sequences, 80% to 95% detected once. The receptor comes from a human donor in good health. Source material: CD8+ T cells from PBMCs. The gene calls are TRBV5-1 and TRBJ1-1; TRBD1 matches 8 bases. This CDR3 reads CASSYEQGANTEAFF. The CDR3 region has the DNA TGCGCCAGCAGCTACGAGCAGGGGGCTAACACTGAAGCTTTCTTT.